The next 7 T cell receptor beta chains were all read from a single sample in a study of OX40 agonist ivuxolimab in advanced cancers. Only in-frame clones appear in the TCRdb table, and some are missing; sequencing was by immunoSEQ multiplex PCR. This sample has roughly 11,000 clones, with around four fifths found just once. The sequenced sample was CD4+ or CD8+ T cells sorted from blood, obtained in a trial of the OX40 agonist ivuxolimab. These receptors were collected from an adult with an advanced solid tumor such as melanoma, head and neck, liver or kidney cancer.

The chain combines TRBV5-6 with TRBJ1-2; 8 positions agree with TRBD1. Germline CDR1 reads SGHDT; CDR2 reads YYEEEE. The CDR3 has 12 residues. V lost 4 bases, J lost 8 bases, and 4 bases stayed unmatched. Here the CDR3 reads CASSADREGYTF. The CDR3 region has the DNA TGTGCCAGCAGCGCGGACAGGGAAGGCTACACCTTC.

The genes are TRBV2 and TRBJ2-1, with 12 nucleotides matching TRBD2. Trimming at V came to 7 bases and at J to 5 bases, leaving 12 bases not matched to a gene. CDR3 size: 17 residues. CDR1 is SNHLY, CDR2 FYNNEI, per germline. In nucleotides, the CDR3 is TGTGCCAGCAACCCCACTAGCGGGAGGATTTTGGACAATGAGCAGTTCTTC. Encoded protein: CASNPTSGRILDNEQFF.

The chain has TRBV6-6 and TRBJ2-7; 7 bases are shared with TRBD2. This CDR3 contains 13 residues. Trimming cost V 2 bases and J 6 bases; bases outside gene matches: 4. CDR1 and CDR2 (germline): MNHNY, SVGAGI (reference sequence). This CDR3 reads CASSYAREGEQYF. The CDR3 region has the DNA TGTGCCAGCAGTTACGCCAGGGAGGGCGAGCAGTACTTC.

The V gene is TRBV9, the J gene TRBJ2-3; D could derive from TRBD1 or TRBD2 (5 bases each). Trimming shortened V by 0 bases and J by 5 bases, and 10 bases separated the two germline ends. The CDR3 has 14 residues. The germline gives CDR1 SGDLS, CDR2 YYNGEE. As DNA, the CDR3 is TGTGCCAGCAGCGTAGGGGGCGCGGGAGATACGCAGTATTTT. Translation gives CASSVGGAGDTQYF.

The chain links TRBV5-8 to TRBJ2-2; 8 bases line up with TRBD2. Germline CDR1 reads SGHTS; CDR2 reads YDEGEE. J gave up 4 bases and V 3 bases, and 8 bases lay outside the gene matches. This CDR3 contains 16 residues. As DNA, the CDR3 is TGTGCCAGCAGCTGGGCAGCGGGAGCGGTCACCGGGGAGCTGTTTTTT. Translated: CASSWAAGAVTGELFF. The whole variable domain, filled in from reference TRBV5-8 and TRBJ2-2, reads EAGVTQSPTHLIKTRGQQATLRCSPISGHTSVYWYQQALGLGLQFLLWYDEGEERNRGNFPPRFSGRQFPNYSSELNVNALELEDSALYLCASSWAAGAVTGELFFGEGSRLTVL.

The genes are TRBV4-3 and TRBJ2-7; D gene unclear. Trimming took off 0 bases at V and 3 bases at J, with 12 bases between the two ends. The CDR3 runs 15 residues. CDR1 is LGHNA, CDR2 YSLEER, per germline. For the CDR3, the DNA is TGCGCCAGCAGCCAAGATGTGGCGTTGAACTACGAGCAGTACTTC. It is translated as CASSQDVALNYEQYF.

The CDR3 is CASSPRDGSYNEKLFF. The CDR3 region has the DNA TGCGCCAGCAGTCCGCGGGACGGATCATATAATGAAAAACTGTTTTTT. The chain carries TRBV23-1 and TRBJ1-4, with D possibly matching TRBD1 (5 bases). TRBV23-1 counts as an open reading frame of uncertain function. The CDR3 is 16 amino acids. Trimming cost V 4 bases and J 4 bases, with 16 bases left between them.